This is a list of T cell receptor beta chains from one sample in a study of OX40 agonist ivuxolimab in advanced cancers. Libraries were prepared by immunoSEQ multiplex PCR; TCRdb keeps only in-frame clonotypes and omits some of them. Seen here are 70,000 to 95,000 clones, 85% to 90% observed once, and the top ten hold under 15%. The material was CD4+ or CD8+ T cells sorted from blood, obtained in a trial of the OX40 agonist ivuxolimab. These TCRs come from an adult with an advanced solid tumor such as melanoma, head and neck, liver or kidney cancer. The conserved cysteine and the conserved F or W are not part of the CDR3 here.

v_call | cdr3_aa
TRBV2 | ASSDGGPYEQY
TRBV30 | AWNPSTGELF
TRBV7-2 | ASSLEGWEGYT
TRBV2 | ASSAGLAGDAETQY
TRBV7-9 | ASSSSLASEQY
TRBV18 | ASSPSWGVSTDTQY
TRBV11-3 | ASSRRDSSYEQY
TRBV7-2 | ASSSGRSPIDGYT
TRBV11-3 | ASSLEPKVTGELF
TRBV5-1 | ASSLTNSYEQY
TRBV6-6 | ASSLSNTEAF
TRBV19 | ASSTTGSSLYGYT
TRBV11-3 | ASSLSGTGGGGVWNEQF
TRBV5-4 | ASSPTVTTGELF
TRBV9 | ASSVGLAGSNEQF
TRBV5-5 | ASSLAKAGSEKLF
TRBV11-1 | ASSLEVANTIY
TRBV4-1 | ASSPPVLRSPHYGYT
TRBV9 | ASSAGQYGYT
TRBV27 | ASSYSYGKKETQY
TRBV7-9 | ASSPESLTLH
TRBV29-1 | SAMDRGGQAF
TRBV5-6 | ASSLDNNYGYT
TRBV7-8 | ASSLGVGGAYMNTEAF
TRBV9 | ASSPRAAALLEQY
TRBV9 | ASSVEGQGVYNEQF
TRBV4-1 | ASSPGQGPINQPQH
TRBV7-9 | ASSSENYEQY
TRBV4-1 | ASSQEGLAGVDETQY
TRBV18 | ASSLARGFDEKLF
TRBV27 | ASSSGTGVPSLPYEQY
TRBV27 | ASSLGRDTAILGGYT
TRBV30 | AWGLAVYEQY
TRBV14 | ASSQVEATEAF
TRBV11-1 | ASSLEQSYGYT